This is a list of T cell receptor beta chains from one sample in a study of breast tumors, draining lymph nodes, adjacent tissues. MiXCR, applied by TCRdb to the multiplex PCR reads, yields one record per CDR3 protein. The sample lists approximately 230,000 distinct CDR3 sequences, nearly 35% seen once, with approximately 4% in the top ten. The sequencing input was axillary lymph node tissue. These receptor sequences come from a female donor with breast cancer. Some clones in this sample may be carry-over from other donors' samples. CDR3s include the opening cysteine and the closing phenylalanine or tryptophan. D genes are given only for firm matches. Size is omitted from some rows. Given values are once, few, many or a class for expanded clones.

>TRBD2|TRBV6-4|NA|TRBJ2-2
CASRGTSGTEELFF
TGTGCCAGCAGAGGGACTAGCGGCACCGAGGAGCTGTTTTTT
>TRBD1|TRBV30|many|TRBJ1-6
CAWRVDRVKSPLHF
TGTGCCTGGAGAGTGGACAGGGTGAAGTCACCCCTCCACTTT
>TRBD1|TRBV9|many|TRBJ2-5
CASSPPGQLLMTQYF
TGTGCCAGCAGCCCGCCGGGACAGCTCCTGATGACCCAGTACTTC
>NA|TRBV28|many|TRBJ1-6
CASKLSSGANNSPLHF
TGTGCCAGCAAACTCTCCAGCGGGGCAAATAATTCACCCCTCCACTTT
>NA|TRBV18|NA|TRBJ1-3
CASSPIETGWFSGNTIYF
TGTGCCAGCTCACCGATTGAAACAGGGTGGTTTTCTGGAAACACCATATATTTT
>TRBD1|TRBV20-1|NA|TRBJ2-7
CSAMTGQGHVEQYF
TGCAGTGCCATGACGGGACAGGGGCACGTCGAGCAGTACTTC
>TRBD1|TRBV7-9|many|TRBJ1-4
CASSLDARGPITNEKLFF
TGTGCCAGCAGCTTAGATGCAAGGGGGCCCATCACTAATGAAAAACTGTTTTTT
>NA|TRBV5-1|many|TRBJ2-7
CASSLNSRDQWVYEQYF
TGCGCCAGCAGCTTAAATAGTCGGGACCAATGGGTCTACGAGCAGTACTTC
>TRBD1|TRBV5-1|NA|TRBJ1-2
CASSSRQGAGVYTF
TGCGCCAGCAGCTCGCGCCAGGGGGCTGGGGTCTACACCTTC
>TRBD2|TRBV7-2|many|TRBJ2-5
CASSSTSGGGKTQYF
TGTGCCAGCAGCTCTACTAGCGGGGGGGGGAAGACCCAGTACTTC
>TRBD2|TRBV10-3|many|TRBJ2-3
CAIGPRAGGTDTQYF
TGTGCCATTGGACCCCGGGCGGGGGGCACAGATACGCAGTATTTT
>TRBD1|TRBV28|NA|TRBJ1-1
CASRQGLFTEAFF
TGTGCCAGCAGACAGGGGTTATTCACTGAAGCTTTCTTT
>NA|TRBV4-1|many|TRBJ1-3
CASSLPVGFGNTIYF
TGCGCCAGCAGTCTTCCTGTGGGCTTCGGAAACACCATATATTTT
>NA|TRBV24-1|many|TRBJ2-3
CATSFTDTQYF
TGTGCCACCAGTTTCACAGATACGCAGTATTTT
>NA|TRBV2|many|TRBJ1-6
CASSSWTAGNSPLHF
TGTGCCAGCAGTTCTTGGACGGCTGGGAATTCACCCCTCCACTTT
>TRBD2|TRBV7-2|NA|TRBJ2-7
CASSPLVGGYEQYF
TGTGCCAGCAGCCCTCTAGTGGGAGGGTACGAGCAGTACTTC
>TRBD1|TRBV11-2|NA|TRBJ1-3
CASSLAGQGSLGNTIYF
TGTGCCAGCAGCCTAGCGGGACAGGGAAGCCTTGGAAACACCATATATTTT
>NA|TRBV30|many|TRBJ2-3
CAWSVRRGTDTQYF
TGTGCCTGGAGTGTACGGCGAGGCACAGATACGCAGTATTTT
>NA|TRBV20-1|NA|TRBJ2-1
CSARRTAYNEQFF
TGCAGTGCTAGACGGACAGCCTATAATGAGCAGTTCTTC
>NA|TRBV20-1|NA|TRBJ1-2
CSAMGEGYTF
TGCAGTGCTATGGGGGAAGGCTACACCTTC
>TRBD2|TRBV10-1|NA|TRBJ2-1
CASSDGGGLVNEQFF
TGCGCCAGCAGTGACGGCGGGGGACTCGTAAATGAGCAGTTCTTC
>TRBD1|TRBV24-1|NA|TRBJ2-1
CATWDRGNEQFF
TGTGCCACCTGGGACAGGGGCAATGAGCAGTTCTTC
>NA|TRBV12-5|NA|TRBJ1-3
CASGWIQSGNTIYF
TGTGCTAGTGGTTGGATCCAATCTGGGAACACCATATATTTT
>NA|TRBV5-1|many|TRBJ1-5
CASSPSPNQPQHF
TGCGCCAGCAGTCCGAGTCCCAATCAGCCCCAGCATTTT